This T cell receptor beta chain was retrieved from a study of T cells in localized non-small cell lung cancer. The method was immunoSEQ multiplex PCR; TCRdb's version includes in-frame clones alone and lacks a portion of them. Of around 78,000 clones in the sample, 85% to 90% were seen once. Sequenced material: peripheral blood, taken before any cancer treatment. The source is a woman aged 40-70 years with stage I squamous cell lung carcinoma.

CDR3 loop: CAWSDFLRKRYGYTF. CDR3 sequence (DNA): TGTGCCTGGAGTGACTTTCTCCGGAAACGCTATGGCTACACCTTC. The chain has TRBV30 and TRBJ1-2; D is uncertain. The ends were cut back, 1 base at V and 4 bases at J, with 16 bases in the middle. This CDR3 contains 15 residues. The V gene's germline CDR1 is GTSNPN and CDR2 SVGIG (reference sequence).